Included here is one T cell receptor beta chain sequence, with context. The target antigen is unknown. V dropped 8 bases and J dropped 1 base, with 9 bases sitting between them. CDR1 is MNHNY, CDR2 SVGAGI, per germline (reference sequence). The CDR3 runs to 14 residues. This specimen belongs to a study of OX40 agonist ivuxolimab in advanced cancers. Some clones are missing from TCRdb's copy, which holds only in-frame ones; the method was immunoSEQ multiplex PCR. The table lists about 35,000 clones, approximately 79% of them singletons. Study outcomes and limitations: Expanded clones were, on average, more numerous among CD8+ T cells than CD4+.

This material consisted of CD4+ or CD8+ T cells sorted from blood, taken in a trial of the OX40 agonist ivuxolimab. This sequence originates from an adult with an advanced solid tumor such as melanoma, head and neck, liver or kidney cancer. This chain links TRBV6-6 with TRBJ2-6; unclear D gene. The CDR3 DNA is TGTGCCAGCTACCCCGCGTCTGGGGCCAACGTCCTGACTTTC. It is translated as CASYPASGANVLTF.